Following are 3 T cell receptor beta chains from one sample sequenced in a study of beta chain features in type 1 diabetes. Study results and caveats: Type 1 diabetes patients had moderately but significantly shorter TCRB CDR3s in all four CD4+ subsets.

The whole isolated RNA underwent reverse transcription, so sequencing captured expressed TCRB transcripts. Some clones are missing from TCRdb's copy, which holds only in-frame ones; the method was immunoSEQ multiplex PCR. The sample lists more than 250,000 clones, roughly 20% seen once, with 0.028% in the top ten. The antigens these receptors bind are not known. Sequenced input: naive CD4+ T cells from blood. These receptor sequences come from a woman in her thirties or forties with type 1 diabetes.

This clone was counted a few times. The chain recombines TRBV29-1 with TRBJ1-1, with a tentative D call TRBD1 (5 bases). V was pared by 7 bases and J by 10 bases, with 19 bases between. The CDR3 covers 12 residues. Germline loops: CDR1 SQVTM, CDR2 ANQGSEA. CDR3 bases: TGCAGCGCCCTGACAGAAGCCAAAGGAGCTTTCTTT. Translated: CSALTEAKGAFF.

The chain has TRBV28 and TRBJ2-1, with 7 bases aligning to TRBD2. The germline V gene has CDR1 MDHEN and CDR2 SYDVKM. J lost 5 bases, V lost 5 bases, and 9 bases had no gene match. The CDR3 extends over 15 amino acids. The CDR3 DNA is TGTGCCAGCAGTCCAGAGGGACTACCGAACAATGAGCAGTTCTTC. The encoded protein is CASSPEGLPNNEQFF.

This clone showed up just a few times. The rearrangement uses TRBV30 and TRBJ2-1, with a tentative D call TRBD2 (6 bases). The CDR3 is 14 amino acids. V shed 2 bases and J shed 4 bases, with 12 bases lying between them. CDR1 and CDR2 from the germline V gene are GTSNPN and SVGIG (reference sequence). CDR3 sequence: CAWSRGTDYNEQFF. CDR3 in DNA: TGTGCCTGGAGTCGGGGGACGGATTACAATGAGCAGTTCTTC.